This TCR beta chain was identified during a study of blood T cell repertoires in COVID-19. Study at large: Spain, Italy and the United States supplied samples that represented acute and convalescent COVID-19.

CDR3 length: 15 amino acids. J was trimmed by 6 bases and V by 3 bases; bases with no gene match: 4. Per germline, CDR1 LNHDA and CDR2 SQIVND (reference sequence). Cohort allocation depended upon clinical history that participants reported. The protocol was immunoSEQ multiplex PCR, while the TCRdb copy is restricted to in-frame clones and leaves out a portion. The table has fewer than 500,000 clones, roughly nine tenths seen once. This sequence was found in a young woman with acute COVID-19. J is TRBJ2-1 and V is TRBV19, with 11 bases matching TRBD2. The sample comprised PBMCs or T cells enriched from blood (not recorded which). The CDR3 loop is CASSIGTSGGNEQFF. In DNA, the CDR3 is TGTGCCAGTAGTATCGGTACTAGCGGGGGCAATGAGCAGTTCTTC. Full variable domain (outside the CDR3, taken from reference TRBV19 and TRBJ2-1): DGGITQSPKYLFRKEGQNVTLSCEQNLNHDAMYWYRQDPGQGLRLIYYSQIVNDFQKGDIAEGYSVSREKKESFPLTVTSAQKNPTAFYLCASSIGTSGGNEQFFGPGTRLTVL.